The clone carrying this TCR beta chain occurred a few times. TCRdb's table, derived via immunoSEQ multiplex PCR, lists solely in-frame clones and lacks some. This sample has about 77,000 clones, with 75% to 90% found just once. Germline V gives CDR1 MGHRA, CDR2 YSYEKL. Deletions cut 1 base from V and 4 bases from J, with 14 bases between. The CDR3 spans 17 residues. This sample is part of a study of blood T cell repertoires in COVID-19. This sequence originates from a woman aged 70-85 years with acute or convalescent COVID-19. Sequencing was done on a sample of peripheral blood. The genes are TRBV4-1 and TRBJ1-6; possible D gene TRBD1, 5 bases. This CDR3 reads CASSQVRSTEYNSPLHF. The CDR3, as DNA: TGCGCCAGCAGCCAAGTGCGTTCGACAGAATATAATTCACCCCTCCACTTT.